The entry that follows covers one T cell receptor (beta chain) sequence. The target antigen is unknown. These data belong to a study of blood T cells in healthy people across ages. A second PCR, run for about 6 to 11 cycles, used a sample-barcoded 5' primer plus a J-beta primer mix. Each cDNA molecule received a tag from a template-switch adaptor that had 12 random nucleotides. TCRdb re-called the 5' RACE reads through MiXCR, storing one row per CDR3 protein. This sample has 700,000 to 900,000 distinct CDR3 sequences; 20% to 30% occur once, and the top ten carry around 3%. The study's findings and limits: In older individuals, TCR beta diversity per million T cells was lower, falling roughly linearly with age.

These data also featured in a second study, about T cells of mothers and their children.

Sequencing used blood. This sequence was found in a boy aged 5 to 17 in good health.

CDR3 nucleotides: TGTGCCAGCAGTTTAATGGGGACACTGAGTCAAGAGACCCAGTACTTC. Protein sequence: CASSLMGTLSQETQYF. The V and J genes are TRBV12-3 or TRBV12-4 and TRBJ2-5; TRBD1 might be the D (6 bases). Trimming took off 2 bases at V and 2 bases at J, with 15 bases between the two ends. The CDR3 is 16 amino acids.